This is a list of T cell receptor beta chains from one sample in a study of blood T cell repertoires in COVID-19. The table came from immunoSEQ multiplex PCR; TCRdb's copy has only in-frame clones and leaves some out. The sample comprises tens of thousands of clones, approximately 78% of which are singletons, and roughly two fifths rests with the top ten. Material for sequencing was peripheral blood. The origin of the receptors is a man older than 75 with active or convalescent COVID-19. Each CDR3 is given with its conserved first and last residue. Clone size appears in some rows only: once, few, many, or a class for an expanded clone.

-	TRBV27	CASSLSWTGDEQFF
-	TRBV5-5	CASSLEVGTWVEQFF
-	TRBV6-5	CASSSGLAQPQHF
-	TRBV11-3	CASSPMTGPNGYTF
-	TRBV5-4	CASSRWSDSSGNTIYF
many	TRBV7-2	CASSPLRDRGNTIYF
once	TRBV6-5	CASSYSDSVYGYTF
-	TRBV11-3	CASSLDRVTDTQYF
-	TRBV18	CASSPNSQETQYF
-	TRBV5-1	CASSLRRDRGFAYEQYF